The sequence of this TCR beta chain was determined in a study of CD8 T cells in ankylosing spondylitis. Each CDR3 protein is one row after TCRdb ran MiXCR on the 5' RACE reads. There are 210,000 or so distinct CDR3 sequences in the sample; 25% to 30% occur only once, and 6.6% lies in the top ten. This sequence was found in a male donor with ankylosing spondylitis or in good health (not recorded which). Specimen: blood, either unsorted or a sorted T cell fraction (not recorded which).

CDR3: CSASWGGLTEAFF. As DNA, the CDR3 is TGCAGTGCTAGTTGGGGGGGGCTGACTGAAGCTTTCTTT. The V gene is TRBV20-1, the J gene TRBJ1-1; maybe TRBD1 (6 bases). CDR3 length equals 13 residues. V lost 3 bases to trimming and J lost 5 bases, with 13 bases between them. Germline CDR1 DFQATT, CDR2 SNEGSKA (reference sequence).